This T cell receptor beta chain was recovered during a study of shared clonotypes between healthy human individuals (dated by TCRdb to the early 2020s). Looking at the study overall: The cohort comprised a couple of women and three men aged 18 to 49 years. Between about 0.94 and 8.9 billion PBMCs per donor were obtained by leukapheresis. Libraries were prepared and TCR repertoires were sequenced by different laboratories using diverse techniques, in order to increase sequencing depth and limit assay-specific biases. The study deeply sequenced blood TCR repertoires of five healthy adults to estimate repertoire size and the extent of clonotype sharing between individuals. For each donor, CD4 naive and CD4 memory were each given three plates, CD8 naive was given two plates, and CD8 memory was given one plate. Findings and caveats that apply to the study as a whole: Because the study included only a small number of donors, the genetic and exposure-history diversity represented was limited. Sharing across several donors was observed for roughly 5% of naive CD4, 3% to 3.5% of naive CD8, 2.3% of memory CD4, and around 0.4% of memory CD8 clonotypes. Sampling was limited to blood, and TCR repertoires in tissue likely differ from TCR repertoires in blood. Pairwise subsampling indicated that sequencing depth was expected to affect the degree of clonotype sharing among donors. Clonotypes shared by all four sorted-subset donors showed higher generation probabilities than non-shared clonotypes. Estimated clonotype richness was generally larger for naive than for memory subsets. Rarefaction of sorted-subset datasets indicated incomplete sequencing despite the large sequencing depth.

V drops 2 bases and J drops 0 bases, leaving 14 bases in between. The CDR3, from cysteine to phenylalanine, totals 17 residues. Only the CDR3 portion is preserved as DNA: 51 bases, with reading frame beginning at the first base. According to the germline V gene, CDR1 reads SGHAT and CDR2 reads FQNNGV. The donors were healthy, HIV-negative adults who had no recently reported acute infections or vaccinations. Every donor was a Caucasian adult living in Nashville, Tennessee, USA. CD4+ T cells were enriched through magnetic negative selection, after which naive cells were positively selected on CD45RA and the remaining negative fraction served as the memory subset. Blood was collected by leukapheresis, and PBMCs were isolated by Ficoll-Histopaque density gradient centrifugation and then cryopreserved in liquid nitrogen vapor phase. Purity and quantity of every magnetically sorted T cell population were checked by analytical flow cytometry. Genomic DNA was isolated from each sorted fraction and quantified by UV absorbance on a Nanodrop 2000c.

Comments on this clone: Its target antigen remains unknown. No much larger clonotype is one base removed from it; base qualities were not supplied.

Using the deep immunoSEQ assay, multiplex PCR amplified TCR CDR3 regions from genomic DNA. For each cell subset, the extracted genomic DNA was distributed evenly across all wells of several immunoSEQ 96-well plates, and each plate served as one replicate. Each replicate PCR for sorted subsets received about 210 ng genomic DNA, equal to tens of thousands of T cell genomes. Purified libraries were measured with a Qubit 3.0 fluorometer, size-checked on a Bioanalyzer 2100, and measured again with the KAPA Library Quantification kit. Every immunoSEQ 96-well plate was sequenced on a separate single-read 150-cycle Illumina NextSeq 550 flow cell. For the original study's pipeline: The immunoSEQ output contained only junctional sequences without quality scores, so filtering could not match that applied to full-length reads. To assign V/J genes and CDR3, sequences were annotated against IMGT germline references using PyIR, a Python wrapper for IgBLAST v1.9. Any read was removed if the V/J assignment was weak (E-value above 1e-6), the CDR3 was missing, or the read contained stop codons, out-of-frame junctions, or ambiguous translated residues. V3J clonotypes were defined by identical inferred V gene, J gene, and CDR3 amino acid sequence. To compute the percentage overlap between repertoires, the number of shared unique clonotypes was divided by the size of the smaller repertoire. Richness of each repertoire was evaluated using RTK rarefaction, the Chao1 estimator, and Recon v2.1 estimates of unobserved clonotypes. Generation probabilities for all TCRbeta clonotypes obtained by the gDNA method from a few donors were computed using OLGA. This is the immuneACCESS table as TCRdb keeps it, with only in-frame sequences that have V and J called. A part of the clones is gone; compared with another copy, unresolved V genes explain less than half, and the rest is unexplained. V and J calls and clone size are those listed in that table; D and trimming were worked out from the DNA. This sample has approximately 1.5 million clones in its table, and 95% to 99% of those were observed once. Roughly 0.45% of the sample goes to the ten largest clones.

The rearranged chain carries TRBV11-2 and TRBJ1-5; the D gene identity is not certain. Sequencing was done on a sample of naive CD4+ T cells sorted from blood. Taken with the paper, the label for cell subset or site translates to: CD45RA+ positively selected. This clonotype originated in a man aged 25-45 years in good health. The CDR3 reads CASSLRVGVYSNQPQHF. The DNA reads TGTGCCAGCAGCTTACGGGTCGGGGTATATAGCAATCAGCCCCAGCATTTT.